This T cell receptor beta chain was sequenced during a study of cytomegalovirus exposure and HLA in healthy donors. Findings and limits, study-wide: The authors later found most CMV-associated TCR beta chains appeared HLA-restricted. Productive rates of about 87% or about 30% were seen for most TCR beta V segments in an earlier analysis. The authors enumerated some 160 TCR beta chains as linked to cytomegalovirus. There was a cluster of highly shared sequence variants that was likely a sequencing artifact.

J lost 7 bases, V lost 5 bases, and 12 bases had no gene match. The CDR3 is 17 residues long. Germline V lookup: CDR1 MDHEN, CDR2 SYDVKM. Of note for this clone: What it binds is unknown.

The PCR employed 60 Vbeta primers together with 13 Jbeta primers. Libraries were prepared by immunoSEQ multiplex PCR; TCRdb keeps only in-frame clonotypes and omits some of them. The sample shows 80,000 to 100,000 clones, 80% of them seen only once. The chain recombines TRBV28 with TRBJ2-1; TRBD2 matches 12 bases. The source is a man aged 30 to 45 in good health and CMV-seronegative. The source material was PBMCs. DNA for the CDR3: TGTGCCAGCAGTCAGACTAGCGGGGGCCGACTACGAAATGAGCAGTTCTTC. Its protein product is CASSQTSGGRLRNEQFF.